This TCR beta chain was found in a study of graft-versus-host responses after intestinal transplantation. Study-level information: Every one of the recipients received anti-thymocyte globulin induction and afterwards took tacrolimus and steroids for 3 to 4 years.

This CDR3 spans 15 amino acids. Trimming stripped 3 bases from V and 3 bases from J, with 14 bases between. In germline, CDR1 is GTSNPN, CDR2 SVGIG (reference sequence). This clone was seen a single time. The antigen remains undetermined. Clones were read by immunoSEQ multiplex PCR, and TCRdb kept only the in-frame ones, dropping some. The sample contains approximately 2,000 clones, about nine tenths of which appear only once. General study points: Early post-transplant HvG declines showed an association with peak circulating GvH clone levels.

Graft tissue was processed to release intraepithelial and lamina propria lymphocytes. The chain has TRBV30 and TRBJ2-2; TRBD1 or TRBD2 may be the D gene (6 bases each). The specimen comprised ileum tissue, sampled nearly 70 days after transplant. The receptor comes from a human patient who received an intestinal transplant, so some T cells may come from the graft donor. The CDR3 protein is CAWRLTGADTGELFF. DNA of the CDR3: TGTGCCTGGAGGCTCACGGGGGCGGACACCGGGGAGCTGTTTTTT.